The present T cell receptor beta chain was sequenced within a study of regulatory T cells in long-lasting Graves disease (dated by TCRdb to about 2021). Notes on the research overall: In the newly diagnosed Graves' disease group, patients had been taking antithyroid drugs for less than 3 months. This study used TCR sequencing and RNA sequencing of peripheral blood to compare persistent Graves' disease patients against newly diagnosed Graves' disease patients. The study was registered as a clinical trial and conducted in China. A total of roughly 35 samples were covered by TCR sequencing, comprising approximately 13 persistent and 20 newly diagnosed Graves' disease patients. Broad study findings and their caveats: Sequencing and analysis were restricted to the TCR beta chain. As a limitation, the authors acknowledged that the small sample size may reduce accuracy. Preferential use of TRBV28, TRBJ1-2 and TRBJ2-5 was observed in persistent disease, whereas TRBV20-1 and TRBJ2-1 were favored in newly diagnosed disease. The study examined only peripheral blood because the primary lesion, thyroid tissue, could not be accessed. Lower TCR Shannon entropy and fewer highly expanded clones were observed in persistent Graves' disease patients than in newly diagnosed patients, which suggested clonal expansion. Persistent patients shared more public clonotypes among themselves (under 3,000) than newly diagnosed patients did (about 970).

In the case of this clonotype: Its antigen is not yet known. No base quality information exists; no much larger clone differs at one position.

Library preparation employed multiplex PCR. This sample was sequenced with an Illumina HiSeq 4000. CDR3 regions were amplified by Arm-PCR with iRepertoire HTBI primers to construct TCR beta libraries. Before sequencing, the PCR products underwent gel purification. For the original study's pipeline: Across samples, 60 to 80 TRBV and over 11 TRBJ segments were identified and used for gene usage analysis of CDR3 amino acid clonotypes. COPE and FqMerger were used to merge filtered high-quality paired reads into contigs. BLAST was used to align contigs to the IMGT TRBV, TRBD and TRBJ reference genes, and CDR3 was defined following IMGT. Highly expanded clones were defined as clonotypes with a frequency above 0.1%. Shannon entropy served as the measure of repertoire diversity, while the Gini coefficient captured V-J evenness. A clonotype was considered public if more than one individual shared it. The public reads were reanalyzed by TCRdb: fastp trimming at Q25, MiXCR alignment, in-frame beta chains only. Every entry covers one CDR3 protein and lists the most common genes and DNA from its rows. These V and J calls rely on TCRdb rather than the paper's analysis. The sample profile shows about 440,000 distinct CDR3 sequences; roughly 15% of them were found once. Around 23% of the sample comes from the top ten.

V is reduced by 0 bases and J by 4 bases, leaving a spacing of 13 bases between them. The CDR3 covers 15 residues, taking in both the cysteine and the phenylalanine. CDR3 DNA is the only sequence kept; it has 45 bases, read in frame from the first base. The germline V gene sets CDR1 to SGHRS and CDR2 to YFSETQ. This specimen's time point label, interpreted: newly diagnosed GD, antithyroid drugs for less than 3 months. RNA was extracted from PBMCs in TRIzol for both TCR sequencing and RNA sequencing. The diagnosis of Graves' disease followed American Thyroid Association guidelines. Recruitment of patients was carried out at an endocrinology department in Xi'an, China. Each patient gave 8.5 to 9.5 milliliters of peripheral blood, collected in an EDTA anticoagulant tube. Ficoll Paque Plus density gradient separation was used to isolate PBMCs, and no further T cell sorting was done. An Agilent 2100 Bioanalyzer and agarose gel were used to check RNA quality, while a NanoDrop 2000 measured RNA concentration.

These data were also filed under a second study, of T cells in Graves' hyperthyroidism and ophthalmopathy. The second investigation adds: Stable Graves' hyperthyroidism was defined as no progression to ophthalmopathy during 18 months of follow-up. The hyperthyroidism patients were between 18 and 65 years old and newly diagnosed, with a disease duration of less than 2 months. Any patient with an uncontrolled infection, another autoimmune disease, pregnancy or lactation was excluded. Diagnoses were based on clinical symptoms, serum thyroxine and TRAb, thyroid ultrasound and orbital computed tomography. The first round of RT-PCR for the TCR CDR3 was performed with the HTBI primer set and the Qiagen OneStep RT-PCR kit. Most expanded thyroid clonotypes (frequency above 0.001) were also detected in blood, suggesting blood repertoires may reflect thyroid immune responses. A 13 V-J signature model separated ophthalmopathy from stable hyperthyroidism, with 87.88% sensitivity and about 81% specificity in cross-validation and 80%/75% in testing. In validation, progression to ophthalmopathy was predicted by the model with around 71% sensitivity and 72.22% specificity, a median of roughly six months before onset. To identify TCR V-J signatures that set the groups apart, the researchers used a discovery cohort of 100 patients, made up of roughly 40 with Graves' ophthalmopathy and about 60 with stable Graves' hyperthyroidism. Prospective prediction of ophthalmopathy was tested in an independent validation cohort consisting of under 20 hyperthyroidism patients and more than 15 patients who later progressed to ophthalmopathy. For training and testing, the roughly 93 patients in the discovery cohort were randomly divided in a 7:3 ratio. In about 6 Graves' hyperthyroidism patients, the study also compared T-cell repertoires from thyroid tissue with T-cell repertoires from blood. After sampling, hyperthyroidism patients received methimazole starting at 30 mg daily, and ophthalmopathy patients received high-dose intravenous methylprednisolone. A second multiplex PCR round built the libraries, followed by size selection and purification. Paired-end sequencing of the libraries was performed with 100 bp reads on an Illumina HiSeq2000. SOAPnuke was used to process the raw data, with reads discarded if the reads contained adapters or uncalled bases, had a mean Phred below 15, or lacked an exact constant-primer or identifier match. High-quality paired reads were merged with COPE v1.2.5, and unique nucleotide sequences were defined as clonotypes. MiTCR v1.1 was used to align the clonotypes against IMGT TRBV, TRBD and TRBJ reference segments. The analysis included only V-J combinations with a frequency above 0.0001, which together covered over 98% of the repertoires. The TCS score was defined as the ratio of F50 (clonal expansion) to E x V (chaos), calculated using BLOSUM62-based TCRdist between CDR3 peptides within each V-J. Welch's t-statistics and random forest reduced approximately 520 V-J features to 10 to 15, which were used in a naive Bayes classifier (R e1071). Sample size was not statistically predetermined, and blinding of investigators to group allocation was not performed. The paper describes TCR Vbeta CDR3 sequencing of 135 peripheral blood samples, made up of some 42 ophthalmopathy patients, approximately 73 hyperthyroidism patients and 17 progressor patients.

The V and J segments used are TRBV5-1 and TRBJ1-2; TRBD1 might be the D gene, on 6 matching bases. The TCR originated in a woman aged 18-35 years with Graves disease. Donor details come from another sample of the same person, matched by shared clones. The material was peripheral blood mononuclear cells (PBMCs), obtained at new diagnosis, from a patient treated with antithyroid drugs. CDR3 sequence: CASSLGAGGLYGYTF. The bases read TGCGCCAGCAGCTTGGGTGCTGGGGGGCTCTATGGCTACACCTTC.